Listed here are 17 T cell receptor beta chains from one sample, sequenced in a study of T cells in Graves' hyperthyroidism and ophthalmopathy. RNA transcripts provided the source from which TCR beta CDR3 regions were amplified. HTBI primers were the set used in a first-round RT-PCR of the TCR CDR3. TCRdb redid the calling of the multiplex PCR reads with MiXCR, one entry per CDR3 protein. The data hold 350,000 or so distinct CDR3 sequences, with around a sixth observed a single time. Sequencing used blood. These receptors were collected from a middle-aged woman with Graves' ophthalmopathy.

About this clonotype: Being one base from a much bigger clone, this may be a read error. The chain is built from TRBV13 and TRBJ2-7; 13 bases line up with TRBD2. Germline V gene sequence: CDR1 PRHDT, CDR2 FYEKMQ (reference sequence). CDR3 length: 15 residues. V trimming: 2 bases; J trimming: 9 bases; junction bases outside the gene matches: 7. The CDR3 spells CASSLPGLAGRGQYF. In nucleotides, the CDR3 is TGTGCCAGCAGCTTACCGGGACTAGCGGGAAGGGGGCAGTACTTC.

This clonotype was picked up many times. The J gene is TRBJ2-7, the V gene TRBV28; no definite D call. V lost 6 bases and J lost 1, with 7 bases in between. The CDR3 spans 12 residues. Germline loops: CDR1 MDHEN, CDR2 SYDVKM. The DNA for the CDR3 is TGTGCCAGCAGCTGGAGATCCTACGAGCAGTACTTC. Its protein product is CASSWRSYEQYF. Based on the CDR3 plus reference TRBV28 and TRBJ2-7, the full variable domain is DVKVTQSSRYLVKRTGEKVFLECVQDMDHENMFWYRQDPGLGLRLIYFSYDVKMKEKGDIPEGYSVSREKKERFSLILESASTNQTSMYLCASSWRSYEQYFGPGTRLTVT.

This clonotype was seen at least ten times. At one end the junction does not follow the germline gene, possibly because of a read error. The chain joins TRBV12-3 or TRBV12-4 to TRBJ1-2; 12 bases are shared with TRBD1. CDR3 length: 15 amino acids. In DNA, the CDR3 is TGTGCCAGCAGTCCTCTGGGACAGGGGGCCTACGGCTACGCCTTC. Residues: CASSPLGQGAYGYAF.

This clonotype has at least ten counts. The chain has TRBV19 and TRBJ1-1; unclear D gene. Trimming removed 5 bases at V and 7 bases at J, with 14 bases between. Looked up from germline, CDR1 is LNHDA and CDR2 is SQIVND (reference sequence). This CDR3 spans 13 amino acids. In nucleotides, the CDR3 is TGTGCCAGTAGTCACGTCCTCCGGGATGAAGCTTTCTTT. It yields the protein CASSHVLRDEAFF.

This clonotype was detected ten times or more. The CDR3 is CASSLVGDGLGDTEAFF. CDR3 DNA sequence: TGCGCCAGCAGCTTGGTGGGGGACGGCCTTGGGGACACTGAAGCTTTCTTT. The rearrangement joins TRBV5-1 to TRBJ1-1; perhaps TRBD1 as D (5 bases). Germline V lookup: CDR1 SGHRS, CDR2 YFSETQ. CDR3 length equals 17 residues. V was trimmed by 0 bases and J by 3 bases, leaving 18 bases between them.

This clonotype has at least ten counts. The V call is TRBV19, the J call TRBJ1-1; a weak D match, TRBD1 (6 bases). CDR1 and CDR2 from the germline V gene are LNHDA and SQIVND (reference sequence). Deletions cut 2 bases from V and 4 bases from J, with 14 bases between. CDR3 length equals 15 residues. The CDR3 loop reads CASSIISGQRTEAFF. In DNA form, the CDR3 reads TGTGCCAGTAGTATAATCTCCGGACAGCGCACTGAAGCTTTCTTT.

This clonotype was found many times. V is TRBV6-1 and J is TRBJ1-1; no clear D. V shed 2 bases and J shed 5 bases, with 15 bases lying between them. The CDR3 length is 15 residues. Germline V gene data show CDR1 as MNHNS and CDR2 as SASEGT. The chain's CDR3 is CASSESPGWGTEAFF. CDR3 DNA sequence: TGTGCCAGCAGTGAAAGCCCGGGTTGGGGAACTGAAGCTTTCTTT.

This clonotype occurred many times. This sequence joins TRBV14 and TRBJ2-2; D possibly corresponds to TRBD2 (5 bases). Germline loops: CDR1 SGHDN, CDR2 FVKESK. The V and J ends lost 1 base and 0 bases respectively, with 9 bases between them. The CDR3 length is 16 residues. Here the CDR3 DNA reads TGTGCCAGCAGCCAAGTGAGGGTTGCGAACACCGGGGAGCTGTTTTTT. This gives the protein CASSQVRVANTGELFF.

The DNA for the CDR3 is TGTGCCAGCAGGGGGGGACAGGGGGTCACCTACGAGCAGTACTTC. The encoded protein is CASRGGQGVTYEQYF. The chain is built from TRBV28 and TRBJ2-7; 11 nucleotides align to TRBD1. The CDR3 is 15 residues long. J gave up 2 bases and V 6 bases, and 6 bases lay outside the gene matches. The germline gives CDR1 MDHEN, CDR2 SYDVKM.

This clonotype was counted at least ten times. This chain uses TRBV7-2 with TRBJ2-3; no clear D gene. The CDR3 covers 15 residues. V shed 0 bases and J shed 6 bases, with 13 bases lying between them. The germline V gene has CDR1 SGHTA and CDR2 FQGNSA. The CDR3 sequence: CASSLAGPPLDTQYF. The DNA for the CDR3 is TGTGCCAGCAGCTTAGCGGGCCCCCCCCTTGATACGCAGTATTTT.

The J gene is TRBJ1-2, the V gene TRBV20-1; 7 nucleotides align to TRBD1. The CDR3 totals 10 residues. The germline gives CDR1 DFQATT, CDR2 SNEGSKA (reference sequence). CDR3 sequence (DNA): TGCAGCGCAGGGGGAGGGGGCTACACCTTC. Translation gives CSAGGGGYTF.

This clonotype occurred many times. The chain uses TRBV25-1 and TRBJ1-1; unclear D gene. V was pared by 11 bases and J by 4 bases, with 17 bases between. The CDR3 runs 13 residues. CDR1 and CDR2 from the germline V gene are MGHDK and SYGVNS. The DNA of the CDR3 is TGTGCCTGCAAGAAGCCGGGAGGCACTGAAGCTTTCTTT. Amino acid sequence: CACKKPGGTEAFF. Based on the CDR3 plus reference TRBV25-1 and TRBJ1-1, the full variable domain is EADIYQTPRYLVIGTGKKITLECSQTMGHDKMYWYQQDPGMELHLIHYSYGVNSTEKGDLSSESTVSRIRTEHFPLTLESARPSHTSQYLCACKKPGGTEAFFGQGTRLTVV.

The table lists this clonotype with many counts. The rearrangement links TRBV20-1 to TRBJ1-1; D is possibly TRBD1 (5 bases). Trimming stripped 5 bases from V and 4 bases from J, with 23 bases between. CDR3 length: 16 residues. Germline CDR1 is DFQATT and CDR2 is SNEGSKA (reference sequence). Here the CDR3 DNA reads TGCAGTGCTTCCCCGGGGGGGGTTGGGCTACCCACTGAAGCTTTCTTT. This codes for CSASPGGVGLPTEAFF.

At least ten counts were recorded for this clonotype. CDR3 DNA sequence: TGCGCCAGCACTCCGACTAGCGTTATCTACGAGCAGTACTTC. Its protein product is CASTPTSVIYEQYF. The V call is TRBV10-2, the J call TRBJ2-7; 8 nucleotides align to TRBD2. The CDR3 has 14 amino acids. Germline lookup yields CDR1 WSHSY and CDR2 SAAADI. The J segment lost 3 bases and the V segment lost 7 bases, leaving 8 bases of the junction unmatched.

This clonotype was detected many times. The rearrangement uses TRBV28 and TRBJ2-2; 7 nucleotides agree with TRBD2. J lost 6 bases, V lost 6 bases, and 10 bases had no gene match. This CDR3 region has 15 residues. CDR1 MDHEN and CDR2 SYDVKM come from the germline V gene. The CDR3 protein is CASSSTSAGAGELFF. The CDR3, as DNA: TGTGCCAGCAGCTCAACTAGCGCCGGCGCCGGGGAGCTGTTTTTT.

The rearrangement uses TRBV2 and TRBJ1-1; 8 nucleotides align to TRBD1. Germline values: CDR1 SNHLY, CDR2 FYNNEI. Trimming cost V 5 bases and J 3 bases; bases outside gene matches: 5. The CDR3 loop spans 14 amino acids. The CDR3 sequence is CASSRQGTDTEAFF. In DNA, the CDR3 is TGTGCCAGCAGTCGACAGGGGACGGACACTGAAGCTTTCTTT.

In its sample, this clonotype was seen many times. This chain uses TRBV7-8 with TRBJ1-1, with D possibly matching TRBD1 (5 bases). CDR1 SGHVS and CDR2 FQNEAQ come from the germline V gene. This CDR3 is 15 amino acids long. The V gene lost 1 base and the J gene lost 3 bases, with 12 bases spanning the gap. The CDR3 bases are TGTGCCAGCAGCTTAGGGGACCGAGCCTACACTGAAGCTTTCTTT. Encoded protein: CASSLGDRAYTEAFF.